This TCR beta chain was documented in a study of vaccination effects on CD4 cells after COVID-19. This clone was counted once. What it binds is unknown. TCRdb's table, derived via immunoSEQ multiplex PCR, lists solely in-frame clones and lacks some. The table has 55,000 to 75,000 clones, roughly 78% seen once. Findings and caveats of the study: Clones from infection and from vaccination both contracted markedly late after vaccination.

With the ViraFEST assay, the study expanded antigen-specific CD4+ T cells using viral peptide pools, then sequenced them. The culture ran for about 11 days, and then CD4+ T cells were isolated. People in the vaccine group had not been infected with SARS-CoV-2 before, and their nucleocapsid antibodies were negative. There are 16 residues in the CDR3. Deletions cut 0 bases from V and 2 bases from J, with 14 bases between. Germline V gene data show CDR1 as GTSNPN and CDR2 as SVGIG (reference sequence). The chain carries TRBV30 and TRBJ1-5, with TRBD1 as a possible D gene (6 bases). This sequence originates from a human donor who received a COVID-19 vaccine. The sample here was CD4+ T cells from PBMCs cultured with HCoV-OC43 spike peptides, taken before COVID-19 vaccination. Subset denoted: HCoV-OC43 spike overlapping peptide pool stimulation. The CDR3 sequence: CAWSVGGGGGNQPQHF. The CDR3 region has the DNA TGTGCCTGGAGTGTGGGGGGGGGCGGAGGCAATCAGCCCCAGCATTTT.